The T cell receptor (beta chain) under discussion was sequenced for a study of beta chain features in type 1 diabetes. Study background: When patients were set against healthy donors, age, gender and cell yields were similar. Study-wide results and caveats: The naive, central memory and Treg TCRB repertoires of patients appeared to be more similar to one another than those of healthy donors. Fewer junction insertions and more nucleotide deletions appeared in type 1 diabetes patients.

Expressed TCRB transcripts were sequenced because the entire RNA isolate underwent reverse transcription. Each sample of naive, central memory or regulatory T cells had, on average, roughly 3.6 million reads. Assay: immunoSEQ multiplex PCR; the TCRdb copy retains only in-frame clones and omits some. The table shows roughly 500,000 clones, with more than 9.5% occurring only once. The sample holds a few counts of this clone. The antigen remains unidentified. This TCR derives from a woman aged 18-30 years in good health. The specimen sequenced was naive CD4+ T cells from blood.

The CDR3 region is CASSALSGNTIYF. The CDR3 DNA sequence: TGTGCCAGCAGTGCATTGTCCGGAAACACCATATATTTT. The J gene is TRBJ1-3, the V gene TRBV25-1; D gene ambiguous. The CDR3 totals 13 residues. Trimming pared 4 bases from V and 4 bases from J, leaving 8 bases between. Germline CDR1 reads MGHDK; CDR2 reads SYGVNS.